This is a list of T cell receptor beta chains from one sample in a study of beta chain features in type 1 diabetes. Assay: immunoSEQ multiplex PCR; the TCRdb copy retains only in-frame clones and omits some. Among more than 300,000 clones listed, 7% to 9% were seen once. Input material: central memory CD4+ T cells from blood. The source of these receptors is a woman younger than 30 in good health. CDR3s include the opening cysteine and the closing phenylalanine or tryptophan. Fields, in order: clone size, V gene, J gene, D gene, CDR3 DNA, CDR3 protein. D genes are given only for firm matches. Clone sizes are given selectively: once, few, many, or a class where the clone is expanded.

-	TRBV27	TRBJ2-1	-	TGTGCCAGCAGCTTTGGGAGCACCAGGTACAATGAGCAGTTCTTC	CASSFGSTRYNEQFF
many	TRBV5-1	TRBJ2-6	-	TGCGCCAGCAGCTTGGGACAGCGCTCTGGGGCCAACGTCCTGACTTTC	CASSLGQRSGANVLTF
few	TRBV5-1	TRBJ2-7	TRBD1	TGCGCCAGCGCGGTGGACGGACAGGGGACATGGTACTTC	CASAVDGQGTWYF
few	TRBV15	TRBJ2-3	-	TGTGCCACCAGCCGGGACACCCGCACAGATACGCAGTATTTT	CATSRDTRTDTQYF
-	TRBV6-1	TRBJ2-5	-	TGTGCCAGCAGTGCCTGGACAGCCGGACGTCGAGAGACCCAGTACTTC	CASSAWTAGRRETQYF
many	TRBV4-2	TRBJ2-7	-	TGTGCCAGCAGCCAAGATTTGCAGGGGCTCTACGAGCAGTACTTC	CASSQDLQGLYEQYF
few	TRBV5-6	TRBJ1-2	-	TGTGCCAGCAGCTTGAACAGGATGGACTATGGCTACACCTTC	CASSLNRMDYGYTF
few	TRBV4-1	TRBJ2-6	-	TGCGCCAGCAGCCAAGGACCTACTCGCTCTGGGGCCAACGTCCTGACTTTC	CASSQGPTRSGANVLTF
few	TRBV6-5	TRBJ2-7	-	TGTGCCAGCAGTTACTCTTCGTCCTACGAGCAGTACTTC	CASSYSSSYEQYF
-	TRBV29-1	TRBJ1-3	-	TGCAGCGTTGCAGCCCCGGACACCATATATTTT	CSVAAPDTIYF
few	TRBV5-5	TRBJ2-5	TRBD1	TGTGCCAGCAGCCGAGACAGGGGGCTTGGTGGAGAGACCCAGTACTTC	CASSRDRGLGGETQYF
many	TRBV18	TRBJ1-1	-	TGTGCCAGCTCACCCACTATGGAAATGAACACTGAAGCTTTCTTT	CASSPTMEMNTEAFF
few	TRBV5-1	TRBJ1-1	TRBD1	TGCGCCAGCAGCCCGGACAGGGATACAAACACTGAAGCTTTCTTT	CASSPDRDTNTEAFF
few	TRBV6-5	TRBJ1-2	TRBD1	TGTGCCAGCAGATCTGGACAGGGGCCAGGTGGCTACACCTTC	CASRSGQGPGGYTF
-	TRBV28	TRBJ2-7	TRBD2	TGTGCCAGCGGTACTAGCGAGAGCGAGCAGTACTTC	CASGTSESEQYF
many	TRBV7-9	TRBJ1-5	TRBD1	TGTGCCAGCAGCTCCGGACAGGGTAGCAATCAGCCCCAGCATTTT	CASSSGQGSNQPQHF
few	TRBV7-3	TRBJ2-1	TRBD2	TGTGCCAGCAGCAGAAGCGGGAGGGCCGTAAATGAGCAGTTCTTC	CASSRSGRAVNEQFF
many	TRBV4-3	TRBJ2-3	-	TGCGCCAGCAGCCAAGAGACAGGGAGGGGTACGCAGTATTTT	CASSQETGRGTQYF
-	TRBV7-9	TRBJ2-1	-	TGTGCCAGCAGCTTAGTTGTCAATGAGCAGTTCTTC	CASSLVVNEQFF
-	TRBV27	TRBJ2-7	-	TGTGCCAGCAGAAGGACAGTCGGGGCTTTCTACGAGCAGTACTTC	CASRRTVGAFYEQYF
-	TRBV7-2	TRBJ2-3	TRBD2	TGTGCCAGCAGCTTATACCTGGCGGGAGGCCCAGATACGCAGTATTTT	CASSLYLAGGPDTQYF
-	TRBV7-3	TRBJ2-3	-	TGTGCCAGCAGCTTAACGGGAGCCGATACGCAGTATTTT	CASSLTGADTQYF
few	TRBV6-6	TRBJ2-1	-	TGTGCCAGCAGCAAACGGCAGGGCTCGAACAATGAGCAGTTCTTC	CASSKRQGSNNEQFF
few	TRBV4-1	TRBJ2-2	TRBD2	TGCGCCAGCAGCCCATACACTAGCGGGAGGAACACCGGGGAGCTGTTTTTT	CASSPYTSGRNTGELFF
-	TRBV28	TRBJ1-2	-	TGTGCCAGCAGTTTCCTAGCAGGTGGCTACACCTTC	CASSFLAGGYTF
-	TRBV6-1	TRBJ2-5	-	TGTGCCAGCAGTCTTACCCCAGAGTACCAAGAGACCCAGTACTTC	CASSLTPEYQETQYF